This record concerns one TCR beta chain sequence. Its cognate antigen is unknown. This CDR3 contains 13 residues. From germline, CDR1 is KGHSH and CDR2 LQKENI. These data come from a study of T cells expressing NK-cell markers. Regarding the study as a whole: These clonotypes also led the CD3+CD56-NKG2C+ fraction in a handful of donors.

TCRdb reanalyzed the 5' RACE reads and collapses them to one entry per CDR3 protein, without DNA. This table lists around 260,000 distinct CDR3 sequences. This clonotype was obtained from a woman between 18 and 75 years old in good health. The J gene is TRBJ2-7, the V gene TRBV18; the TCRdb D gene call, TRBD1, has no DNA to confirm it. The specimen sequenced was blood T cells: a sorted CD56 or NKG2C T cell subset, CD4+ or CD8+ T cells, or bulk PBMC T cells (not recorded which). The CDR3: CASSPGQTYEQYF. The whole variable domain, filled in from reference TRBV18 and TRBJ2-7, reads NAGVMQNPRHLVRRRGQEARLRCSPMKGHSHVYWYRQLPEEGLKFMVYLQKENIIDESGMPKERFSAEFPKEGPSILRIQQVVRGDSAAYFCASSPGQTYEQYFGPGTRLTVT.